This TCR beta chain was profiled in a study of blood T cell repertoires in COVID-19. The wider study: The United States, Italy and Spain supplied acute and convalescent COVID-19 samples. Nucleic acid was either cDNA or gDNA, and it came from T cells, B-cell-depleted T cells, or PBMCs.

Seattle's cohort entered during active infection and was followed longitudinally. Sequenced by immunoSEQ multiplex PCR; TCRdb stores in-frame clones only, minus some. The table lists nearly 95,000 clones, about 74% of them singletons. The CDR3 spans 12 residues. The V gene's germline CDR1 is MNHEY and CDR2 SVGAGI. Trimming shortened V by 7 bases and J by 2 bases, and 9 bases separated the two germline ends. Sample: peripheral blood. The origin of this receptor is a man aged 65 to 85 with COVID-19, enrolled during active disease. The chain carries TRBV6-5 and TRBJ2-7; perhaps TRBD1 as D (6 bases). This chain's CDR3 is CASTGQTYEQYF. CDR3 DNA sequence: TGTGCCAGCACGGGACAAACCTACGAGCAGTACTTC.